The TCR beta chain described here comes from a study of cytomegalovirus exposure and HLA in healthy donors. This clone has only a few counts. It was with 60 Vbeta and 13 Jbeta primers that the PCR ran. This table comes from immunoSEQ multiplex PCR, and its TCRdb copy is limited to in-frame clones, with some not included. This table holds some 150,000 clones, just under 85% found once. Germline lookup yields CDR1 MDHEN and CDR2 SYDVKM. The CDR3 spans 17 residues. V lost 3 bases, J lost 1 base, and 9 bases stayed unmatched. This TCR was recovered from a woman aged 40-49 years in good health and CMV-seronegative. The specimen sequenced was PBMCs. The rearrangement uses TRBV28 and TRBJ1-1; 9 nucleotides match TRBD1. The CDR3 region is CASSFLTPGQGNTEAFF. As DNA, the CDR3 is TGTGCCAGCAGTTTCTTGACCCCGGGACAGGGGAACACTGAAGCTTTCTTT.